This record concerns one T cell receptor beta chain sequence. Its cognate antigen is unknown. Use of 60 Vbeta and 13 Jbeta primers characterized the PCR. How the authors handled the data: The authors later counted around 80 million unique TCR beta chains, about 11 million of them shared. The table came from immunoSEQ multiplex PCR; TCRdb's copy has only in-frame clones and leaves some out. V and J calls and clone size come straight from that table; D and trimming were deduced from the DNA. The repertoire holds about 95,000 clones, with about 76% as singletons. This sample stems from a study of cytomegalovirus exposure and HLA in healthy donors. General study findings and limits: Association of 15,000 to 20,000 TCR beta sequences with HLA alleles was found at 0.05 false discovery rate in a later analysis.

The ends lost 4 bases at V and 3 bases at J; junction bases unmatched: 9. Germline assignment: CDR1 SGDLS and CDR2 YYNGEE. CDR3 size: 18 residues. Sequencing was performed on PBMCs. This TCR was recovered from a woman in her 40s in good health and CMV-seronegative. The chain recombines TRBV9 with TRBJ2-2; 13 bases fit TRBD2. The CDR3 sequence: CASSITGTSGAYTGELFF. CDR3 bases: TGTGCCAGCAGCATCACCGGGACTAGCGGGGCCTACACCGGGGAGCTGTTTTTT. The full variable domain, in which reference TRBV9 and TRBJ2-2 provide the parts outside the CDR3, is DSGVTQTPKHLITATGQRVTLRCSPRSGDLSVYWYQQSLDQGLQFLIQYYNGEERAKGNILERFSAQQFPDLHSELNLSSLELGDSALYFCASSITGTSGAYTGELFFGEGSRLTVL.